This T cell receptor beta chain derives from a study of control samples from healthy donors and cancer patients. This clone came up once. CDR3 length: 13 amino acids. In germline, CDR1 is LGHDT, CDR2 YNNKEL (reference sequence). V lost 0 bases to trimming and J lost 4 bases, with 7 bases between them. The protocol was immunoSEQ multiplex PCR, while the TCRdb copy is restricted to in-frame clones and leaves out a portion. This table has about 94,000 clones, just over 90% appearing once. This clonotype originated in a young woman in good health. The sequenced sample was blood. The V and J genes are TRBV3-1 (or the pseudogene TRBV3-2) and TRBJ2-7; D is uncertain. CDR3 nucleotide sequence: TGTGCCAGCAGCCAAGATCCCTCGTACGAGCAGTACTTC. The encoded protein is CASSQDPSYEQYF.